These T cell receptor beta chains were read from a single sample in a study of T cells in localized non-small cell lung cancer. Some clones are missing from TCRdb's copy, which holds only in-frame ones; the method was immunoSEQ multiplex PCR. Of tens of thousands of clones listed, roughly 90% are singletons. The material sequenced was peripheral blood, taken before any cancer treatment. These receptors all come from a woman aged 40-69 years with stage I lung adenocarcinoma. Each CDR3 is given with its conserved first and last residue. Fields, in order: J gene, D gene, V gene, clone size, CDR3 DNA, CDR3 protein. D genes are given only for firm matches. Part of the rows lack a size; the others show once, few, many or a class for expanded clones.

>TRBJ1-3|TRBD1|TRBV6-5|NA
TGTGCCAGCAGAGGGACAGATAACTCTGGAAACACCATATATTTT
CASRGTDNSGNTIYF
>TRBJ2-7|TRBD1|TRBV7-9|once
TGTGCCAGCAGCTTAGCGTCGACAGGGCAAGACTACGAGCAGTACTTC
CASSLASTGQDYEQYF
>TRBJ1-1|TRBD1|TRBV5-1|NA
TGCGCCAGCAGCTTCGGACAGGGAATCATGAACACTGAAGCTTTCTTT
CASSFGQGIMNTEAFF
>TRBJ1-1|NA|TRBV6-5|NA
TGTGCCAGCAGGGGGGGGGCCCTAATGAACACTGAAGCTTTCTTT
CASRGGALMNTEAFF
>TRBJ1-1|NA|TRBV4-2|NA
TGTGCCAGCAGCCTCGGTTTAGGCGGGGCTGAAGCTTTCTTT
CASSLGLGGAEAFF
>TRBJ1-3|TRBD1|TRBV5-1|NA
TGCGCCAGCAGCTGGGGACAGGGAGGTGGAAACACCATATATTTT
CASSWGQGGGNTIYF
>TRBJ1-1|NA|TRBV6-5|NA
TGTGCCAGCAGTTTGGTACAGAACACTGAAGCTTTCTTT
CASSLVQNTEAFF
>TRBJ2-3|NA|TRBV9|NA
TGTGCCAGCAGCGTAGGGGGGTACCACACAGATACGCAGTATTTT
CASSVGGYHTDTQYF
>TRBJ1-6|NA|TRBV6-1|few
TGTGCCACCGGACAGTTTTCACCCCTCCACTTT
CATGQFSPLHF
>TRBJ2-2|NA|TRBV7-9|NA
TGTGCCAGCCCTCTTGGGGTACTAAACACCGGGGAGCTGTTTTTT
CASPLGVLNTGELFF
>TRBJ1-2|TRBD1|TRBV30|NA
TGTGCCTGGTCCGGAGGGGGCCCCGGCTATGGCTACACCTTC
CAWSGGGPGYGYTF
>TRBJ2-7|NA|TRBV9|NA
TGTGCCAGCAGCACGACGGACAGCTCCTACGAGCAGTACTTC
CASSTTDSSYEQYF
>TRBJ2-7|NA|TRBV28|NA
TGTGCCAGCAGTTTTCCCCCTGGGACTCCTAACTACGAGCAGTACTTC
CASSFPPGTPNYEQYF
>TRBJ2-2|NA|TRBV19|NA
TGTGCCAGTAGTAAAATGGCCGGATTCAACACCGGGGAGCTGTTTTTT
CASSKMAGFNTGELFF
>TRBJ2-3|NA|TRBV4-3|NA
TGCGCCAGCAGCCAAGATCCGGGCCTGAGCACAGATACGCAGTATTTT
CASSQDPGLSTDTQYF
>TRBJ1-2|NA|TRBV6-5|once
TGTGCCAGCAGTTACTTTGGGGCAAATTATGGCTACACCTTC
CASSYFGANYGYTF
>TRBJ1-1|NA|TRBV19|NA
TGTGCCAGTAGTATAGGGGGGACTTTCCAGGACACTGAAGCTTTCTTT
CASSIGGTFQDTEAFF
>TRBJ2-6|NA|TRBV2|NA
TGTGCCAGCTTGGGAGTCAGCTCCCACTCTGGGGCCAACGTCCTGACTTTC
CASLGVSSHSGANVLTF
>TRBJ1-1|NA|TRBV19|once
TGTGCCAGTAAGAGGTTGCAGGGCGGAAAGAGGACTGAAGCTTTCTTT
CASKRLQGGKRTEAFF
>TRBJ2-7|TRBD1|TRBV13|few
TGTGCCAGCAGCCGCCGGGACAGGGTCTCTGGCGAGCAGTACTTC
CASSRRDRVSGEQYF
>TRBJ2-1|TRBD2|TRBV6-6|NA
TGTGCCAGCAGTTACTTGGCGGGGGGCAGGATTGAGCAGTTCTTC
CASSYLAGGRIEQFF
>TRBJ1-5|NA|TRBV4-2|NA
TGTGCCAGCAGCCAAGGAAGGGATCAGCCCCAGCATTTT
CASSQGRDQPQHF
>TRBJ2-7|NA|TRBV9|NA
TGTGCCAGCAGCGTAGGTCCCACCTCCTACGAGCAGTACTTC
CASSVGPTSYEQYF
>TRBJ2-6|NA|TRBV23-1|once
TGCGCCAGCAGTCGGGATCAGGAGTTTGCCTCTGGGGCCAACGTCCTGACTTTC
CASSRDQEFASGANVLTF
>TRBJ1-5|TRBD1|TRBV6-1|NA
TGTGCCAGCAGTACGACAGGGACCGACCGCGGGCCCCAGCATTTT
CASSTTGTDRGPQHF
>TRBJ2-7|NA|TRBV30|NA
TGTGCCTGGAGTGTACGGCAGGGACGGAACGAGCAGTACTTC
CAWSVRQGRNEQYF
>TRBJ1-1|NA|TRBV2|once
TGTGCCAGCTCCCCCCTGGCAGCGAACACTGAAGCTTTCTTT
CASSPLAANTEAFF
>TRBJ1-3|TRBD1|TRBV11-2|NA
TGTGCCAGCAGATTAACAGGGGGCAATGGAAACACCATATATTTT
CASRLTGGNGNTIYF
>TRBJ2-7|NA|TRBV7-9|NA
TGTGCCAGCAGGGACATGAGCAACGAGCAGTACTTC
CASRDMSNEQYF
>TRBJ2-1|NA|TRBV5-4|NA
TGTGCCAGCAGCTTGGACAGACGGGCTACCCATAATGAGCAGTTCTTC
CASSLDRRATHNEQFF
>TRBJ2-2|TRBD1|TRBV18|NA
TGTGCCAGCTCACTAGGACAGGGGGACACCGGGGAGCTGTTTTTT
CASSLGQGDTGELFF
>TRBJ2-3|TRBD2|TRBV6-6|once
TGTGCCAGCATCCCTGGGAGGGCGACAGATACGCAGTATTTT
CASIPGRATDTQYF
>TRBJ2-7|TRBD1|TRBV14|few
TGTGCCAGCAGCCTGGAGGGACAGGGGGCATACGAGCAGTACTTC
CASSLEGQGAYEQYF
>TRBJ1-1|NA|TRBV7-9|NA
TGTGCCAGCAGCTTGCCCCCGGATCGGGCCGCTAACACTGAAGCTTTCTTT
CASSLPPDRAANTEAFF
>TRBJ2-7|NA|TRBV11-2|NA
TGTGCCAGCAGCTCTCTCAGCAGGAACGAGCAGTACTTC
CASSSLSRNEQYF
>TRBJ2-2|NA|TRBV30|NA
TGTGCCTGGCGGGGGAGGGGGCAAAGCACCGGGGAGCTGTTTTTT
CAWRGRGQSTGELFF
>TRBJ2-1|NA|TRBV6-5|NA
TGTGCCAGCACCCCGGGGGCCCCTGGGTACAATGAGCAGTTCTTC
CASTPGAPGYNEQFF
>TRBJ2-1|NA|TRBV19|NA
TGTGCCAGTAGTATACGGACAAATGAGCAGTTCTTC
CASSIRTNEQFF
>TRBJ1-1|NA|TRBV7-8|few
TGTGCCAGCAGCTACCCCCAGGCGGGAGTAGGCACTGAAGCTTTCTTT
CASSYPQAGVGTEAFF
>TRBJ2-3|NA|TRBV6-1|NA
TGTGCCAGCAGTGAAGGAGATACGCAGTATTTT
CASSEGDTQYF